Listed here are 13 T cell receptor beta chains from one sample, sequenced in a study of blood T cell repertoires in COVID-19. The protocol was immunoSEQ multiplex PCR, while the TCRdb copy is restricted to in-frame clones and leaves out a portion. The sample has over 400,000 clones, about 88% seen once. The material sequenced was PBMCs or T cells enriched from blood (not recorded which). Source of these receptors: an older woman who had recovered from COVID-19.

The chain couples TRBV30 to TRBJ2-7, with D possibly TRBD1 on 6 matching bases. Germline loops: CDR1 GTSNPN, CDR2 SVGIG (reference sequence). V was trimmed by 4 bases and J by 3 bases, leaving 19 bases between them. CDR3 size: 15 residues. The CDR3 loop reads CAWIDRTEGVYEQYF. The CDR3 DNA reads as TGTGCCTGGATCGACCGGACAGAGGGGGTCTACGAGCAGTACTTC.

V and J are TRBV7-8 and TRBJ1-5; the D is unclear. This CDR3 is 13 amino acids long. Germline loops: CDR1 SGHVS, CDR2 FQNEAQ. Between the trimmed V and J ends, which lost 5 bases and 5 bases, there was a span of 10 bases. In nucleotides, the CDR3 is TGTGCCAGCAGCCGACAAGACTATCAGCCCCAGCATTTT. The encoded protein is CASSRQDYQPQHF.

This clone was counted a single time. CDR3 sequence (DNA): TGTGCCAGCAGCCCTACCTCGCGGGGGGGGGCAGATACGCAGTATTTT. Translation gives CASSPTSRGGADTQYF. The chain employs TRBV11-2 and TRBJ2-3, with 9 bases identical to TRBD2. The V gene end was trimmed by 5 bases and the J gene end by 4 bases; junction bases not matched to a gene: 10. Germline CDR1 reads SGHAT; CDR2 reads FQNNGV. The CDR3 is 16 residues long. The whole variable domain, filled in from reference TRBV11-2 and TRBJ2-3, reads EAGVAQSPRYKIIEKRQSVAFWCNPISGHATLYWYQQILGQGPKLLIQFQNNGVVDDSQLPKDRFSAERLKGVDSTLKIQPAKLEDSAVYLCASSPTSRGGADTQYFGPGTRLTVL.

This clone was counted a single time. V usage is TRBV4-2 and J usage is TRBJ2-5; D possibly corresponds to TRBD2 (7 bases). The CDR3 consists of 17 residues. Trimming stripped 2 bases from V and 1 base from J, with 17 bases between. Germline V lookup: CDR1 LGHNA, CDR2 YNFKEQ. The CDR3 is CASSQYTGGQFQETQYF. CDR3 bases: TGTGCCAGCAGCCAATACACGGGGGGCCAGTTCCAAGAGACCCAGTACTTC.

This clone was recorded once. The chain employs TRBV9 and TRBJ2-3; 7 bases match TRBD2. The CDR3 has 15 amino acids. The V gene end was trimmed by 1 base and the J gene end by 1 base; junction bases not matched to a gene: 3. Germline V gene lookup returns CDR1 SGDLS and CDR2 YYNGEE. CDR3 DNA: TGTGCCAGCAGCGTAATGGCGGGGGGCACAGATACGCAGTATTTT. Its translation: CASSVMAGGTDTQYF. Filled out from reference TRBV9 and TRBJ2-3, the complete variable domain reads DSGVTQTPKHLITATGQRVTLRCSPRSGDLSVYWYQQSLDQGLQFLIQYYNGEERAKGNILERFSAQQFPDLHSELNLSSLELGDSALYFCASSVMAGGTDTQYFGPGTRLTVL.

The rearrangement joins TRBV30 to TRBJ2-5; D is unclear. V dropped 5 bases and J dropped 4 bases, with 5 bases sitting between them. Germline lookup yields CDR1 GTSNPN and CDR2 SVGIG (reference sequence). The length of the CDR3 is 10 residues. CDR3 DNA sequence: TGTGCCTGGGGGCGAGAGACCCAGTACTTC. Protein product: CAWGRETQYF. The full variable domain, in which reference TRBV30 and TRBJ2-5 provide the parts outside the CDR3, is SQTIHQWPATLVQPVGSPLSLECTVEGTSNPNLYWYRQAAGRGLQLLFYSVGIGQISSEVPQNLSASRPQDRQFILSSKKLLLSDSGFYLCAWGRETQYFGPGTRLLVL.

V usage is TRBV12-5 and J usage is TRBJ1-1; no firm D call. CDR1 is LGHNT and CDR2 is FRNRAP in the germline V gene. V shed 3 bases and J shed 1 base, with 6 bases lying between them. The CDR3 has 13 amino acids. CDR3 DNA sequence: TGTGCTAGTGGTTTTTCAGGGAACACTGAAGCTTTCTTT. Protein product: CASGFSGNTEAFF.

The chain carries TRBV5-5 and TRBJ2-4, with D possibly being TRBD1 (5 bases). Deletions cut 0 bases from V and 2 bases from J, with 6 bases between. The germline V gene has CDR1 SGHKS and CDR2 YYEKEE (reference sequence). CDR3 size: 14 residues. The CDR3 DNA reads TGTGCCAGCAGCTTGGCAGGGCCCAAAAACATTCAGTACTTC. This encodes CASSLAGPKNIQYF. The whole variable domain, remainder taken from reference TRBV5-5 and TRBJ2-4, is DAGVTQSPTHLIKTRGQQVTLRCSPISGHKSVSWYQQVLGQGPQFIFQYYEKEERGRGNFPDRFSARQFPNYSSELNVNALLLGDSALYLCASSLAGPKNIQYFGAGTRLSVL.

This clone was recorded a few times. The V gene is TRBV11-3, the J gene TRBJ2-3; TRBD2 aligns across 12 bases. The CDR3 is 17 residues long. V lost 3 bases to trimming and J lost 5 bases; unmatched junction nucleotides: 9. CDR1 SGHNT and CDR2 YENEEA come from the germline V gene. The CDR3 coding sequence is TGTGCCAGCAGCTTGTGGGTCCTAGCGGGGGGGGAAGATACGCAGTATTTT. Translating it yields CASSLWVLAGGEDTQYF.

The chain links TRBV5-1 to TRBJ2-7; 8 positions agree with TRBD1. Per germline, CDR1 SGHRS and CDR2 YFSETQ. The V gene end was trimmed by 0 bases and the J gene end by 7 bases; junction bases not matched to a gene: 15. The CDR3 length is 17 residues. The CDR3 loop is CASSLAGVGQGAREQYF. In nucleotides, the CDR3 is TGCGCCAGCAGCTTGGCCGGGGTCGGGCAGGGGGCGCGGGAGCAGTACTTC.

The chain is built from TRBV5-1 and TRBJ2-3, with 8 positions matching TRBD2. After removal of 0 bases from V and 1 base from J, the junction contained 4 bases not matched to a gene. Germline V CDR1 and CDR2: SGHRS, YFSETQ. CDR3 size: 16 residues. The CDR3 reads CASSLAGRGGTDTQYF. The CDR3 DNA reads as TGCGCCAGCAGCTTGGCCGGGCGGGGGGGCACAGATACGCAGTATTTT.

The chain has TRBV3-1 (or the pseudogene TRBV3-2) and TRBJ1-1, with a weak D call TRBD1 (5 bases). Germline CDR1 reads LGHDT; CDR2 reads YNNKEL (reference sequence). This CDR3 has 14 amino acids. The V and J ends lost 5 bases and 3 bases respectively, with 13 bases between them. In nucleotides, the CDR3 is TGTGCCAGCAGCGACCGCGGGGCAGACACTGAAGCTTTCTTT. Translated, it gives CASSDRGADTEAFF.

The V call is TRBV6-5, the J call TRBJ1-5; the D gene is possibly TRBD1 (6 bases). CDR1 and CDR2 from the germline V gene are MNHEY and SVGAGI. CDR3 length equals 15 residues. Deletions cut 6 bases from V and 0 bases from J, with 12 bases between. The CDR3 spells CASRSDRNSNQPQHF. The CDR3 nucleotides read TGTGCCAGCAGGTCCGACAGGAATAGCAATCAGCCCCAGCATTTT.